This T cell receptor (beta chain) was identified in a study of T cells in localized non-small cell lung cancer. Study results and limitations: Sequencing involved a lone tumor region, leaving heterogeneity possible.

The CDR3 covers 15 residues. CDR1 is SGHNT and CDR2 is YENEEA in the germline V gene. Trimming removed 5 bases from V and 4 bases from J; junction bases left unmatched: 6. The protocol was immunoSEQ multiplex PCR, while the TCRdb copy is restricted to in-frame clones and leaves out a portion. The table records 2,000 to 3,000 clones, roughly 24% of them present only once. There are a few counts of this clone. As yet, its antigen is unknown. This receptor was identified in a male donor aged 60 or over with stage I lung adenocarcinoma. The chain employs TRBV11-3 and TRBJ2-2; TRBD2 agrees at 8 bases. The specimen comprised lung tumor tissue, sampled before any cancer treatment. CDR3 loop: CASSPGGAITGELFF. Written as DNA, the CDR3 is TGTGCCAGCAGCCCCGGGGGGGCAATCACCGGGGAGCTGTTTTTT.